This T cell receptor (beta chain) was obtained from a study of T cell responses to AZD1222 COVID-19 vaccine. Study-level findings and limits: CD4 TCRs linked to vaccination spanned spike, dominating at 160-218 and 743-854. The number of AZD1222 recipients seropositive at baseline was only six. Repertoire sampling happened only post peak T cell response. There were mostly white British donors and more females than males, and clonal diversity was possibly underestimated.

Repertoires were generated with immunoSEQ multiplex PCR, while TCRdb's copy carries only in-frame clones and drops some. Of roughly 93,000 clones in the sample, about 90% are singletons; the top ten hold 2.8%. Trimming took off 1 base at V and 9 bases at J, with 10 bases between the two ends. This CDR3 spans 12 amino acids. Germline V CDR1 and CDR2: LGHDT, YNNKEL (reference sequence). On this clone: Its matching antigen is unknown.

This sequence originates from an adult in good health. V and J are TRBV3-1 (or the pseudogene TRBV3-2) and TRBJ2-7; a weak D match, TRBD1 (6 bases). The source was peripheral blood, collected on day 0 of MenACWY control vaccination. Here the CDR3 DNA reads TGTGCCAGCAGCCAAGCTTCAGGGGTGCAGTACTTC. This sequence encodes CASSQASGVQYF.